These 23 T cell receptor beta chains were sequenced from one sample in a study of identical twins. TCRdb re-analysed the 5' RACE reads in MiXCR, keeping a single row per CDR3 protein. In the table there are a few hundred thousand distinct CDR3 sequences, 12% of which are singletons. The sample was also reused in another study, on yellow fever vaccine responses in identical twins.

The specimen sequenced was memory (CD45RO+) T cells sorted from blood. The receptors shown here come from a young woman in good health.

This clonotype was seen at least ten times. This chain uses TRBV29-1 with TRBJ2-3, with 7 nucleotides matching TRBD2. Germline V gene sequence: CDR1 SQVTM, CDR2 ANQGSEA. V shed 4 bases, J shed 2 bases, and the junction held 6 bases outside the gene matches. The CDR3 runs to 14 residues. The CDR3 loop reads CSVGSSGLTDTQYF. CDR3 DNA sequence: TGCAGCGTTGGGTCTAGCGGCCTCACAGATACGCAGTATTTT.

This clonotype was counted between two and nine times. This rearrangement joins TRBV10-3 to TRBJ2-5; TRBD2 agrees at 14 bases. Per germline, CDR1 ENHRY and CDR2 SYGVKD. The CDR3 loop spans 18 amino acids. V shed 0 bases, J shed 2 bases, and the junction held 5 bases outside the gene matches. The DNA of the CDR3 is TGTGCCATCAGTGAGTCTTCGGGACTAGCGGGGGTTCAAGAGACCCAGTACTTC. Its translation is CAISESSGLAGVQETQYF.

At least ten counts were recorded for this clonotype. The rearrangement uses TRBV4-2 and TRBJ2-2; D not certain. The V gene's germline CDR1 is LGHNA and CDR2 YNFKEQ. The CDR3 has 14 amino acids. Trimming cost V 1 base and J 6 bases, with 9 bases left between them. The DNA for the CDR3 is TGTGCCAGCAGCCAAGTGACCGAACCCGGGGAGCTGTTTTTT. It yields the protein CASSQVTEPGELFF.

The sample holds many counts of this clonotype. This chain links TRBV10-3 with TRBJ1-2; the D gene is possibly TRBD1 (6 bases). Trimming stripped 4 bases from V and 5 bases from J, with 14 bases between. Per germline, CDR1 ENHRY and CDR2 SYGVKD. This CDR3 region has 14 residues. The CDR3 reads CAISAGGAEYGYTF. DNA for the CDR3: TGTGCCATCAGTGCTGGGGGCGCAGAATATGGCTACACCTTC.

The table lists this clonotype with a few counts. V is TRBV27 and J is TRBJ1-1; 10 nucleotides align to TRBD1. The V gene end was trimmed by 3 bases and the J gene end by 2 bases; junction bases not matched to a gene: 3. The CDR3 contains 15 residues. CDR1 and CDR2 (germline): MNHEY, SMNVEV (reference sequence). In DNA, the CDR3 is TGTGCCAGCAGTTTGGACAGGGGGAGCAACACTGAAGCTTTCTTT. Its protein is CASSLDRGSNTEAFF.

The chain carries TRBV6-5 and TRBJ2-5; the D gene could be TRBD1 or TRBD2 (5 bases each). Germline V gives CDR1 MNHEY, CDR2 SVGAGI. This CDR3 region has 13 residues. V shed 4 bases and J shed 5 bases, with 11 bases lying between them. The CDR3 DNA reads TGTGCCAGCAGTTCAGGGTGGAGGGAGACCCAGTACTTC. Residues: CASSSGWRETQYF.

The gene calls are TRBV20-1 and TRBJ2-7; 8 nucleotides line up with TRBD2. CDR3 size: 13 residues. With V trimmed by 6 bases and J by 6 bases, 10 bases remained unmatched. The germline V gene encodes CDR1 DFQATT and CDR2 SNEGSKA (reference sequence). For the CDR3, the DNA is TGCAGTGCCCCCCCGGGGGGGGATCGCGAGCAGTACTTC. Its protein is CSAPPGGDREQYF.

At least ten counts were recorded for this clonotype. The chain carries TRBV5-1 and TRBJ2-1, with 12 bases identical to TRBD2. The CDR3 runs 15 residues. Germline V CDR1 and CDR2: SGHRS, YFSETQ. V trimming: 4 bases; J trimming: 6 bases; junction bases outside the gene matches: 5. The CDR3 spells CASSLGLAGINEQFF. The DNA for the CDR3 is TGCGCCAGCAGCCTCGGACTAGCGGGAATCAATGAGCAGTTCTTC.

This clonotype was seen only a few times. The V gene is TRBV27, the J gene TRBJ2-6; tentatively, D is TRBD1 or TRBD2 (5 bases each). Trimming shortened V by 5 bases and J by 0 bases, and 14 bases separated the two germline ends. This CDR3 comprises 17 residues. In germline, CDR1 is MNHEY, CDR2 SMNVEV (reference sequence). DNA of the CDR3: TGTGCCAGCAGTAACTGGGACGGTAACTCTGGGGCCAACGTCCTGACTTTC. Residues: CASSNWDGNSGANVLTF.

This clonotype has only a few counts. V and J are TRBV6-2 or TRBV6-3 and TRBJ2-1, with D unclear. Germline-derived CDR1 and CDR2 are MNHEY and SVGEGT. The CDR3 totals 13 residues. Trimming cost V 0 bases and J 7 bases, with 7 bases left between them. CDR3 region: CASSYSQRNEQFF. The CDR3 DNA is TGTGCCAGCAGTTACTCGCAACGTAATGAGCAGTTCTTC.

This clonotype was counted many times. The V call is TRBV25-1, the J call TRBJ2-7; weak D call: TRBD1 (6 bases). The CDR3 runs to 15 residues. CDR1 is MGHDK and CDR2 is SYGVNS in the germline V gene. With 5 bases removed from V and 4 bases from J, the gap between germline ends came to 18 bases. CDR3 nucleotides: TGTGCCAGCAGTAACGAGTTGGCAGGGACATACGAGCAGTACTTC. This translates into CASSNELAGTYEQYF.

This clonotype was picked up a small number of times. The CDR3 loop is CASSYWTRGKGSYNEQFF. In DNA form, the CDR3 reads TGTGCCAGCAGTTACTGGACCCGGGGGAAAGGGTCCTACAATGAGCAGTTCTTC. The chain links TRBV6-2 or TRBV6-3 to TRBJ2-1; D perhaps matches TRBD2 (6 bases). CDR3 length: 18 amino acids. The germline V gene encodes CDR1 MNHEY and CDR2 SVGEGT. Trimming shortened V by 1 base and J by 1 base, and 17 bases separated the two germline ends.

This clonotype was picked up a small number of times. This rearrangement joins TRBV25-1 to TRBJ2-1; TRBD2 matches 9 bases. Germline lookup yields CDR1 MGHDK and CDR2 SYGVNS. The CDR3 has 15 residues. The V segment lost 3 bases and the J segment 6 bases; nucleotides outside the gene matches: 6. CDR3 residues: CASSDLVAGVNEQFF. CDR3 sequence (DNA): TGTGCCAGCAGTGACCTTGTAGCGGGAGTCAATGAGCAGTTCTTC.

The chain uses TRBV20-1 and TRBJ2-3; D uncertain. Germline CDR1 DFQATT, CDR2 SNEGSKA (reference sequence). V lost 2 bases and J lost 5, with 14 bases in between. There are 14 residues in the CDR3. The CDR3 protein is CSARSGSRRDTQYF. The CDR3 nucleotides are TGCAGTGCTAGATCAGGAAGTAGAAGAGATACGCAGTATTTT.

CDR3 residues: CASSTGGTGANVLTF. Here the CDR3 DNA reads TGCGCCAGCAGCACGGGAGGGACCGGGGCCAACGTCCTGACTTTC. The V and J genes are TRBV5-1 and TRBJ2-6; 8 bases fit TRBD2. There are 15 residues in the CDR3. The V and J ends lost 4 bases and 4 bases, in that order; junction bases with no gene match: 4. The V gene's germline CDR1 is SGHRS and CDR2 YFSETQ.

This clonotype was picked up a small number of times. This sequence joins TRBV15 and TRBJ2-7; TRBD1 is a possible D gene (5 bases). The CDR3 has 14 residues. Germline-derived CDR1 and CDR2 are LNHNV and YYDKDF (reference sequence). V was pared by 1 base and J by 3 bases, with 10 bases between. The CDR3 sequence: CATSRVPGRYEQYF. CDR3 nucleotide sequence: TGTGCCACCAGCAGAGTCCCAGGGCGCTACGAGCAGTACTTC.

The table lists this clonotype with a few counts. The chain carries TRBV7-6 and TRBJ2-1; maybe TRBD2 (5 bases). This CDR3 has 16 residues. V was clipped by 5 bases and J by 0 bases, with 14 bases between them. Germline assignment: CDR1 SGHVS and CDR2 FNYEAQ. The CDR3 nucleotides read TGTGCCAGCAGCGTGGACGGGGTAAGCTCCTACAATGAGCAGTTCTTC. Translation: CASSVDGVSSYNEQFF. Full variable domain (rest looked up from reference TRBV7-6 and TRBJ2-1): GAGVSQSPRYKVTKRGQDVALRCDPISGHVSLYWYRQALGQGPEFLTYFNYEAQQDKSGLPNDRFSAERPEGSISTLTIQRTEQRDSAMYRCASSVDGVSSYNEQFFGPGTRLTVL.

The sample holds many counts of this clonotype. This chain joins TRBV5-1 and TRBJ1-1; D gene uncertain. This CDR3 contains 15 residues. The germline V and J ends were trimmed by 0 bases and 6 bases, with 15 bases remaining between them. Germline V gene lookup returns CDR1 SGHRS and CDR2 YFSETQ. The CDR3 coding sequence is TGCGCCAGCAGCTTGGAGTTGGGCGCGGGAGCTGAAGCTTTCTTT. Encoded protein: CASSLELGAGAEAFF.

This clonotype was found many times. The rearrangement uses TRBV20-1 and TRBJ2-7; no clear D gene. There are 12 residues in the CDR3. Trimming took 1 base from V and 4 from J, leaving 8 bases between them. CDR1 and CDR2 from the germline V gene are DFQATT and SNEGSKA (reference sequence). The CDR3 spells CSARASPYEQYF. DNA for the CDR3: TGCAGTGCTAGAGCCTCGCCGTACGAGCAGTACTTC.

This clonotype was counted many times. J is TRBJ2-3 and V is TRBV6-6, with D possibly TRBD2 on 6 matching bases. In germline, CDR1 is MNHNY, CDR2 SVGAGI (reference sequence). V gave up 8 bases and J gave up 4 bases, with 10 bases separating them. The CDR3 is 12 amino acids. In DNA, the CDR3 is TGTGCCAGCGGACCGGGGGCAGATACGCAGTATTTT. It is translated as CASGPGADTQYF.

V and J are TRBV20-1 and TRBJ1-1, with D tentatively TRBD1 (6 bases). Germline CDR1 and CDR2: DFQATT and SNEGSKA (reference sequence). The CDR3 loop spans 19 amino acids. V shed 6 bases and J shed 5 bases, with 34 bases lying between them. CDR3 coding DNA: TGCAGTGCCCCTGGGGACCGCCACGACAGGACTAAGGGGTTAACTGAAGCTTTCTTT. Its translation: CSAPGDRHDRTKGLTEAFF.

This clonotype appeared a few times. The chain has TRBV20-1 and TRBJ2-7; no clear D gene. CDR3 size: 13 residues. Trimming took off 6 bases at V and 2 bases at J, with 14 bases between the two ends. In germline, CDR1 is DFQATT, CDR2 SNEGSKA (reference sequence). The CDR3 sequence is CSAVLREAYEQYF. Written as DNA, the CDR3 is TGCAGTGCGGTCCTCCGAGAGGCCTACGAGCAGTACTTC.

The V call is TRBV2, the J call TRBJ2-7; D tentatively fits TRBD1 or TRBD2 (5 bases each). The germline V and J ends were trimmed by 6 bases and 5 bases, with 11 bases remaining between them. Germline CDR1 reads SNHLY; CDR2 reads FYNNEI. This CDR3 region has 12 residues. The CDR3 region has the DNA TGTGCCAGCAGACAGGACTTCCACGAGCAGTACTTC. It yields the protein CASRQDFHEQYF.